This T cell receptor beta chain is from a study of blood T cell repertoires in COVID-19. Study summary: Sites in the United States, Italy and Spain provided acute and convalescent COVID-19 samples. The analysed material was cDNA or gDNA that came from T cells, B-cell-depleted T cells, or PBMCs.

The CDR3 spans 15 residues. The V and J ends lost 2 bases and 5 bases, in that order; junction bases with no gene match: 4. The germline V gene has CDR1 MNHEY and CDR2 SVGAGI. Those enrolled in Seattle joined during active infection and were followed longitudinally afterward. In the authors' methods: Nucleated cell number was recorded as an estimate derived from reference gene primer amplification. Produced via immunoSEQ multiplex PCR; TCRdb's table is partial and in-frame only. The D gene and trimming were derived from the DNA, and the V and J assignments and clone size from that table. The sample has some 210,000 clones; around nine tenths are singletons.

The sequencing sample was made of peripheral blood. The chain uses TRBV6-5 and TRBJ2-2; 8 bases are a match to TRBD2. The clonotype was recovered from a man between 60 and 75 years old with COVID-19, enrolled during active disease. CDR3 in DNA: TGTGCCAGCAGTTACGGACTAGCAGGTACCGGGGAGCTGTTTTTT. Translated, it gives CASSYGLAGTGELFF.